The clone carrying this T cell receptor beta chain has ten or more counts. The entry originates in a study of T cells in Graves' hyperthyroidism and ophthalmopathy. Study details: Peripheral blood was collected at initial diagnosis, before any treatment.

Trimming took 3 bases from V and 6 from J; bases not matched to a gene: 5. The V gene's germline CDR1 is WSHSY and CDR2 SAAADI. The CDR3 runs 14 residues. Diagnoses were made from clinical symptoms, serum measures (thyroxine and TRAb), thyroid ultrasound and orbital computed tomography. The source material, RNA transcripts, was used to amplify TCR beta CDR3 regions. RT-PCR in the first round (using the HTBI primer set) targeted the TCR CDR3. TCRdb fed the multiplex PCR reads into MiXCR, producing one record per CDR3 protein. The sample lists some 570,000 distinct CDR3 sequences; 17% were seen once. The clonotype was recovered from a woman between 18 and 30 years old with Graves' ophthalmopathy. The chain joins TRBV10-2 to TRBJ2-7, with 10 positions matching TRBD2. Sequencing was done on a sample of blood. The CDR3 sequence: CASSDFASGSEQYF. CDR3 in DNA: TGCGCCAGCAGTGACTTTGCTAGCGGGAGCGAGCAGTACTTC.